A selection of T cell receptor beta chains follows, all from one sample in a study of cytomegalovirus exposure and HLA in healthy donors. Sequencing was performed with immunoSEQ multiplex PCR; in TCRdb, only in-frame clones are kept and a portion is missing. The sample includes about 130,000 clones, approximately 70% seen only once; the top ten take approximately 2%. The sequenced material came from PBMCs. The receptors stem from a woman aged 55-70 years in good health and CMV-seropositive. Both conserved end residues are part of each CDR3. Each record gives: V gene, clone size, J gene, D gene, CDR3 protein, CDR3 DNA. A D gene is named only where the DNA matches it firmly. Not all rows give a size; the values are once, few, many and, for expanded clones, a class.

TRBV6-4,-,TRBJ2-3,TRBD2,CASSLLAGGIDTQYF,TGTGCCAGCAGTCTACTAGCGGGAGGGATAGATACGCAGTATTTT
TRBV6-6,few,TRBJ1-1,-,CASSRVVNTEAFF,TGTGCCAGCAGCAGGGTCGTGAACACTGAAGCTTTCTTT
TRBV15,-,TRBJ2-2,-,CATSRGRRGNTGELFF,TGTGCCACCAGCAGAGGGCGCAGGGGAAACACCGGGGAGCTGTTTTTT
TRBV25-1,-,TRBJ1-2,-,CASSEITGSYYGYTF,TGTGCCAGCAGTGAAATAACAGGTTCTTACTATGGCTACACCTTC
TRBV9,-,TRBJ1-1,TRBD1,CASSVGQGRNTEAFF,TGTGCCAGCAGCGTGGGACAGGGACGGAACACTGAAGCTTTCTTT
TRBV6-4,-,TRBJ2-3,TRBD1,CASSPLWTGGIVDTQYF,TGTGCCAGCAGTCCCCTGTGGACAGGGGGCATCGTAGATACGCAGTATTTT
TRBV6-6,-,TRBJ2-5,TRBD1,CASSYGTGETQYF,TGTGCCAGCAGTTATGGGACAGGGGAGACCCAGTACTTC
TRBV19,once,TRBJ2-7,TRBD2,CARGLAGTTPYEQYF,TGTGCCAGAGGACTAGCGGGTACCACTCCCTACGAGCAGTACTTC
TRBV27,-,TRBJ1-4,-,CASSLGGATNEKLFF,TGTGCCAGCAGTTTAGGGGGGGCAACTAATGAAAAACTGTTTTTT
TRBV25-1,once,TRBJ1-4,TRBD1,CASSHPGTGHEKLFF,TGTGCCAGCAGCCACCCCGGGACAGGGCATGAAAAACTGTTTTTT
TRBV19,-,TRBJ1-1,-,CASRTRSLEGTEAFF,TGTGCCAGTAGGACTAGGTCCCTTGAGGGCACTGAAGCTTTCTTT
TRBV30,-,TRBJ2-7,TRBD2,CAWSGGRRDEQYF,TGTGCCTGGTCCGGGGGGAGACGGGACGAGCAGTACTTC
TRBV15,few,TRBJ2-7,-,CATSPLRSSNEQYF,TGTGCCACCAGCCCCCTGCGGTCTAGCAACGAGCAGTACTTC
TRBV6-1,-,TRBJ2-1,TRBD2,CASSEGLAGANEQFF,TGTGCCAGCAGTGAAGGTCTAGCGGGAGCAAATGAGCAGTTCTTC
TRBV5-1,-,TRBJ1-1,TRBD1,CASSLQGANPTLNTEAFF,TGCGCCAGCAGCTTACAGGGGGCCAACCCTACCCTGAACACTGAAGCTTTCTTT
TRBV6-5,-,TRBJ1-2,-,CASGGLGGYTF,TGTGCCAGCGGCGGGCTGGGTGGCTACACCTTC
TRBV7-8,-,TRBJ1-1,-,CASIEPRGNTEAFF,TGTGCCAGCATCGAACCCAGGGGGAACACTGAAGCTTTCTTT
TRBV30,few,TRBJ1-5,-,CAWSAQGSQPQHF,TGTGCCTGGAGTGCCCAGGGGAGCCAGCCCCAGCATTTT
TRBV6-5,few,TRBJ2-3,TRBD2,CGGTSGIWGTDTQYF,TGTGGGGGGACTAGTGGAATTTGGGGAACAGATACGCAGTATTTT
TRBV6-5,-,TRBJ1-2,-,CASSYGRANYGYTF,TGTGCCAGCAGTTACGGCAGGGCTAACTATGGCTACACCTTC
TRBV6-6,-,TRBJ1-2,TRBD1,CASSPGQPAHYGYTF,TGTGCCTCTTCACCGGGACAGCCGGCCCACTATGGCTACACCTTC
TRBV6-1,few,TRBJ1-4,TRBD1,CASGQDLGKLFF,TGTGCCAGCGGACAGGACCTGGGAAAACTGTTTTTT
TRBV28,-,TRBJ1-2,-,CASSSMRRGYTF,TGTGCCAGCAGTTCGATGCGGAGGGGCTACACCTTC
TRBV19,once,TRBJ1-4,-,CASRTPGQRNEKLFF,TGTGCCAGTAGAACTCCGGGACAACGAAATGAAAAACTGTTTTTT
TRBV15,-,TRBJ1-2,TRBD1,CATSSLLRGRGYTF,TGTGCCACCAGCAGCCTTCTCAGGGGGCGAGGCTACACCTTC
TRBV10-3,few,TRBJ1-1,-,CAIRGADTEAFF,TGTGCCATCAGGGGGGCAGACACTGAAGCTTTCTTT
TRBV6-6,-,TRBJ1-2,-,CASSSYRVSDGYTF,TGTGCCAGCAGCAGTTACAGGGTATCTGATGGCTACACCTTC
TRBV27,-,TRBJ1-1,TRBD1,CASSGDRNTEAFF,TGTGCCAGCAGTGGGGACAGAAACACTGAAGCTTTCTTT
TRBV5-4,-,TRBJ2-3,TRBD2,CASSLKWAGGTDTQYF,TGTGCCAGCAGCTTAAAATGGGCGGGAGGTACAGATACGCAGTATTTT
TRBV5-1,-,TRBJ2-3,TRBD2,CASSPLTSGRQDTQYF,TGCGCCAGCAGCCCCTTGACTAGCGGGAGACAAGATACGCAGTATTTT
TRBV6-5,-,TRBJ2-5,TRBD2,CASSSQTSGQETQYF,TGTGCCAGCAGTTCCCAGACTAGCGGCCAAGAGACCCAGTACTTC